This passage covers 3 T cell receptor beta chains from one sample sequenced in a study of blood T cell repertoires in COVID-19. Produced via immunoSEQ multiplex PCR; TCRdb's table is partial and in-frame only. The sample has just under 300,000 clones, roughly 86% seen once. Material for sequencing was peripheral blood. The receptors stem from a man in his 70s with acute or convalescent COVID-19.

This clone was detected a few times. V usage is TRBV10-3 and J usage is TRBJ1-1; 7 bases are a match to TRBD1. The V segment lost 2 bases and the J segment 3 bases; nucleotides outside the gene matches: 3. The V gene's germline CDR1 is ENHRY and CDR2 SYGVKD. The CDR3 is made up of 14 amino acids. DNA of the CDR3: TGTGCCATCAGTGAGCCCGGGACAGACACTGAAGCTTTCTTT. As protein: CAISEPGTDTEAFF.

This clone was found once. The chain carries TRBV7-6 and TRBJ2-6; D is ambiguous. The V and J ends lost 5 bases and 3 bases respectively, with 11 bases between them. The CDR3 is 15 residues long. Germline V CDR1 and CDR2: SGHVS, FNYEAQ. CDR3 loop: CASSPSGSGANVLTF. The CDR3 nucleotides read TGTGCCAGCAGCCCGAGTGGTAGTGGGGCCAACGTCCTGACTTTC.

This clone was observed a handful of times. V usage is TRBV7-2 and J usage is TRBJ1-2; D is undetermined. The V gene lost 7 bases and the J gene lost 6 bases, with 18 bases spanning the gap. Germline assignment: CDR1 SGHTA and CDR2 FQGNSA. The CDR3 has 14 residues. The CDR3 here is CASTLLGGEDGYTF. Written as DNA, the CDR3 is TGTGCCAGCACCCTCCTGGGAGGCGAGGATGGCTACACCTTC.